Each of the 18 T cell receptor beta chains below was sequenced from the same sample in a study of cytomegalovirus exposure and HLA in healthy donors. Primers: 60 Vbeta forward and 13 Jbeta reverse. Clones were sequenced by immunoSEQ multiplex PCR, and TCRdb holds only the in-frame ones, with some missing. This sample yields approximately 60,000 clones, of which about 82% are seen a single time; 1.6% belongs to the top ten. Sequenced: PBMCs. These receptors all come from a man between 25 and 39 years old in good health and CMV-seronegative.

The CDR3 region has the DNA TGTGCCAGCAGACTAGCGGGGGGGCACTCCTACGAGCAGTACTTC. Residues: CASRLAGGHSYEQYF. J is TRBJ2-7 and V is TRBV7-2, with TRBD2 identical over 13 bases. Looked up from germline, CDR1 is SGHTA and CDR2 is FQGNSA. This CDR3 has 15 residues. Trimming cost V 6 bases and J 0 bases; bases outside gene matches: 2.

The chain combines TRBV10-3 with TRBJ1-2; no definite D call. V lost 3 bases and J 0 bases, leaving 11 bases between the germline ends. In germline, CDR1 is ENHRY, CDR2 SYGVKD. The CDR3 is 15 residues long. The CDR3 protein is CAISEAAFTNYGYTF. In nucleotides, the CDR3 is TGTGCCATCAGTGAAGCGGCCTTTACTAACTATGGCTACACCTTC.

The chain employs TRBV6-1 and TRBJ1-4, with D maybe TRBD1 (6 bases). Trimming left V 0 bases short and J 0 bases short, with 14 bases between. The V gene's germline CDR1 is MNHNS and CDR2 SASEGT. This CDR3 has 18 amino acids. The chain's CDR3 is CASSEASGRGATNEKLFF. Here the CDR3 DNA reads TGTGCCAGCAGTGAAGCATCGGGCAGGGGTGCAACTAATGAAAAACTGTTTTTT.

The rearrangement joins TRBV2 to TRBJ1-1; D may be TRBD1 (6 bases). This CDR3 comprises 14 residues. Germline-derived CDR1 and CDR2 are SNHLY and FYNNEI. Trimming stripped 3 bases from V and 0 bases from J, with 8 bases between. This CDR3 is CASSDRGMNTEAFF. The CDR3 DNA follows: TGTGCCAGCAGTGACAGGGGAATGAACACTGAAGCTTTCTTT.

The chain carries TRBV11-2 and TRBJ2-2; 12 bases agree with TRBD2. The CDR3 runs to 17 residues. V dropped 6 bases and J dropped 0; count of bases not matched to a gene: 5. CDR1 is SGHAT and CDR2 is FQNNGV in the germline V gene. The CDR3 spells CASRPLAGGPNTGELFF. The CDR3 DNA sequence: TGTGCCAGCAGACCACTAGCGGGGGGCCCGAACACCGGGGAGCTGTTTTTT.

The chain links TRBV6-1 to TRBJ1-1; perhaps TRBD1 as D (6 bases). Germline values: CDR1 MNHNS, CDR2 SASEGT. The CDR3 sequence is 13 residues long. V gave up 6 bases and J gave up 0 bases, with 8 bases separating them. The CDR3 loop reads CASRDSMNTEAFF. The CDR3 DNA reads TGTGCCAGCAGGGACAGCATGAACACTGAAGCTTTCTTT.

This chain links TRBV19 with TRBJ1-3, with a weak D call TRBD1 (6 bases). Per the germline V gene, CDR1 is LNHDA and CDR2 is SQIVND (reference sequence). V lost 5 bases, J lost 0 bases, and 14 bases lay in between. The CDR3 length is 16 residues. The CDR3 protein is CASSADSTHSGNTIYF. The CDR3 region has the DNA TGTGCCAGTAGTGCGGACAGCACCCACTCTGGAAACACCATATATTTT. Complete variable domain (other parts from reference TRBV19 and TRBJ1-3): DGGITQSPKYLFRKEGQNVTLSCEQNLNHDAMYWYRQDPGQGLRLIYYSQIVNDFQKGDIAEGYSVSREKKESFPLTVTSAQKNPTAFYLCASSADSTHSGNTIYFGEGSWLTVV.

This clone was detected only once. J is TRBJ2-7 and V is TRBV29-1; D not certain. The CDR3 spans 11 residues. Trimming took 4 bases from V and 4 from J, leaving 8 bases between them. In germline, CDR1 is SQVTM, CDR2 ANQGSEA. CDR3 sequence: CSVGEEYEQYF. CDR3 nucleotide sequence: TGCAGCGTTGGAGAGGAGTACGAGCAGTACTTC.

The V call is TRBV28, the J call TRBJ1-6, with 8 positions matching TRBD1. This CDR3 comprises 18 residues. Germline V lookup: CDR1 MDHEN, CDR2 SYDVKM. With V trimmed by 3 bases and J by 8 bases, 15 bases remained unmatched. Here the CDR3 reads CASSFYPPSTGVYSPLHF. As DNA, the CDR3 is TGTGCCAGCAGTTTCTACCCACCCTCGACAGGGGTCTATTCACCCCTCCACTTT.

The J gene is TRBJ2-2, the V gene TRBV10-3; D is possibly TRBD1 (6 bases). The CDR3 runs to 14 residues. V was cut by 0 bases and J by 6 bases, with 8 bases left in between. From germline, CDR1 is ENHRY and CDR2 SYGVKD. CDR3 bases: TGTGCCATCAGTGAGTCCTACAGGGCCGGGGAGCTGTTTTTT. This sequence encodes CAISESYRAGELFF.

The gene calls are TRBV6-4 and TRBJ2-1; D perhaps matches TRBD1 (7 bases). This CDR3 contains 15 residues. V was clipped by 6 bases and J by 2 bases, with 14 bases between them. Germline V gene data show CDR1 as MRHNA and CDR2 as SNTAGT. DNA for the CDR3: TGTGCCAGCAGGCGGGACAGCAATCCCTACAATGAGCAGTTCTTC. It translates to CASRRDSNPYNEQFF.

The chain has TRBV14 and TRBJ1-1; tentatively, D is TRBD1 (6 bases). Per germline, CDR1 SGHDN and CDR2 FVKESK. The CDR3 contains 11 residues. Trimming stripped 4 bases from V and 11 bases from J, with 11 bases between. CDR3: CASSLGGLAFF. CDR3 coding DNA: TGTGCCAGCAGCCTAGGGGGTTTGGCTTTCTTT. Variable domain in full (rest from reference TRBV14 and TRBJ1-1): EAGVTQFPSHSVIEKGQTVTLRCDPISGHDNLYWYRRVMGKEIKFLLHFVKESKQDESGMPNNRFLAERTGGTYSTLKVQPAELEDSGVYFCASSLGGLAFFGQGTRLTVV.

J is TRBJ1-2 and V is TRBV28; D might be TRBD1 (5 bases). Germline lookup yields CDR1 MDHEN and CDR2 SYDVKM. The CDR3 is 13 amino acids. Trimming took 0 bases from V and 4 from J, leaving 6 bases between them. The CDR3 sequence is CASSLWQGYGYTF. The DNA for the CDR3 is TGTGCCAGCAGTTTATGGCAGGGCTATGGCTACACCTTC.

J is TRBJ1-3 and V is TRBV30; D remains ambiguous. The V gene lost 1 base and the J gene lost 0 bases, with 7 bases spanning the gap. In germline, CDR1 is GTSNPN, CDR2 SVGIG (reference sequence). The CDR3 is 14 amino acids. The CDR3 loop reads CAWSDMSSGNTIYF. The CDR3 DNA reads as TGTGCCTGGAGTGATATGAGCTCTGGAAACACCATATATTTT.

This sequence joins TRBV6-6 and TRBJ2-1; 7 bases match TRBD1. This CDR3 is built from 16 residues. Trimming cost V 0 bases and J 14 bases; bases outside gene matches: 16. Germline V CDR1 and CDR2: MNHNY, SVGAGI (reference sequence). The CDR3 coding sequence is TGTGCCAGCAGTTACTCCCAAACGACAGGGACCAGTGTAGAGTTCTTC. Translating it yields CASSYSQTTGTSVEFF.

This clone was seen only once. This chain connects TRBV4-2 to TRBJ2-2, with 7 bases matching TRBD2. The CDR3 totals 16 residues. The V gene end was trimmed by 4 bases and the J gene end by 1 base; junction bases not matched to a gene: 6. From germline, CDR1 is LGHNA and CDR2 YNFKEQ. In DNA form, the CDR3 reads TGTGCCAGCAGCCTCGAACTAGCGAGGAACACCGGGGAGCTGTTTTTT. This gives the protein CASSLELARNTGELFF.

Remarks on this clone: An end of the junction does not agree with germline; a read error may underlie this. This chain uses TRBV7-7 with TRBJ2-1; 7 bases fit TRBD1. In germline, CDR1 is SSHAT, CDR2 FNYEAQ (reference sequence). The CDR3 is made up of 15 amino acids. The CDR3 here is CASSLSWTGYNEQFF. CDR3 nucleotide sequence: TGTGCTAGCAGCTTATCCTGGACAGGATACAATGAGCAGTTCTTC.

CDR3 sequence: CASSQGNRKPNYGYTF. CDR3 coding DNA: TGCGCCAGCAGCCAAGGAAACAGAAAACCTAACTATGGCTACACCTTC. This chain links TRBV4-1 with TRBJ1-2; D not resolved. CDR3 length: 16 residues. The V and J ends lost 1 base and 0 bases respectively, with 12 bases between them. CDR1 and CDR2 (germline): MGHRA, YSYEKL.